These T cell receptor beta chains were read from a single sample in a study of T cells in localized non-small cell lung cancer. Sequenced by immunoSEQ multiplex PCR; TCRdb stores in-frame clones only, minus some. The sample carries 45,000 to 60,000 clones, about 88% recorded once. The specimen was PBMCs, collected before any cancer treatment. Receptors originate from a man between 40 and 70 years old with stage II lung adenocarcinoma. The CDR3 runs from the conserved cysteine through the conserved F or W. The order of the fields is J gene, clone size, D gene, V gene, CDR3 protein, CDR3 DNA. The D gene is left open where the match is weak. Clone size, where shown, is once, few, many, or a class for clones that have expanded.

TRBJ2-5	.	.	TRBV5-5	CASSFRTRAQETQYF	TGTGCCAGCAGCTTCCGGACCCGGGCTCAAGAGACCCAGTACTTC
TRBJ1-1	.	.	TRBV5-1	CASSLAVSQFTEAFF	TGCGCCAGCAGCTTGGCCGTTTCACAGTTCACTGAAGCTTTCTTT
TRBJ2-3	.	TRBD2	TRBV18	CASSPPSGGTDTQYF	TGTGCCAGCTCACCACCGAGCGGGGGAACAGATACGCAGTATTTT
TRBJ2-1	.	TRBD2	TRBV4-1	CASSHLSGVSYNEQFF	TGCGCCAGCAGCCATTTGAGCGGGGTCTCCTACAATGAGCAGTTCTTC
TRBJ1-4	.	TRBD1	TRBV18	CASSRQGASEKLFF	TGTGCCAGCTCCCGACAGGGGGCCAGTGAAAAACTGTTTTTT
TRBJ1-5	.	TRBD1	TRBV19	CASRGDRGSNQPQHF	TGTGCCAGTAGAGGGGACAGGGGGAGCAATCAGCCCCAGCATTTT
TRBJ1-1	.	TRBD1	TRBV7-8	CASNLAGGFVDTEAFF	TGTGCCAGCAACCTGGCAGGGGGTTTTGTTGACACTGAAGCTTTCTTT
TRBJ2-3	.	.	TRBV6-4	CASSRGDTDTDTQYF	TGTGCCAGCAGTCGCGGGGATACCGACACAGATACGCAGTATTTT
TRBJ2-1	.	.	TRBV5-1	CASSLGGTAGFSEQFF	TGCGCCAGCAGCTTGGGGGGGACAGCGGGTTTCTCGGAGCAGTTCTTC
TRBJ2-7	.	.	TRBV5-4	CASSPGLLAYEQYF	TGTGCCAGCAGCCCGGGACTCCTGGCCTACGAGCAGTACTTC
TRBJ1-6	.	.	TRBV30	CAWRDRRSPLHF	TGTGCCTGGAGGGACCGCCGTTCACCCCTCCACTTT
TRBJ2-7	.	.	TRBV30	CAWSVTRSSLGRGNEQYF	TGTGCCTGGAGTGTAACCCGGTCTTCTTTGGGCAGGGGCAACGAGCAGTACTTC
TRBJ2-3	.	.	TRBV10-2	CASSGGARGGTDTQYF	TGCGCCAGCAGTGGGGGAGCTCGGGGAGGCACAGATACGCAGTATTTT
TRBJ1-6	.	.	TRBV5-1	CASSHDGHSPLHF	TGCGCCAGCAGCCATGACGGTCATTCACCCCTCCACTTT
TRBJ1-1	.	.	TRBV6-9	CASNLIEGDTEAFF	TGTGCCAGCAATCTTATTGAGGGTGACACTGAAGCTTTCTTT
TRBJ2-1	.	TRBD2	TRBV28	CASIGGTSAYNEQFF	TGTGCCAGCATTGGGGGGACTAGTGCCTACAATGAGCAGTTCTTC
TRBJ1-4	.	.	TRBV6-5	CASSRSGQGGEKLFF	TGTGCCAGCAGCCGCTCCGGCCAGGGAGGTGAAAAACTGTTTTTT
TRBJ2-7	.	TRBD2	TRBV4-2	CASSQDLLAGGKTYEQYF	TGTGCCAGCAGCCAAGACTTACTAGCGGGGGGGAAGACCTACGAGCAGTACTTC
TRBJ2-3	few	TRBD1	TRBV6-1	CASSGWTGDTDTQYF	TGTGCCAGCAGTGGATGGACAGGCGACACAGATACGCAGTATTTT
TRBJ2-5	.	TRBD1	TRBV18	CASSPRGTVNPQETQYF	TGTGCCAGCTCACCAAGGGGGACAGTTAACCCCCAAGAGACCCAGTACTTC
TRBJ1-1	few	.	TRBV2	CASSGDTNTEAFF	TGTGCCAGCAGTGGGGACACGAACACTGAAGCTTTCTTT
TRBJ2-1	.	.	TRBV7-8	CASSLGLYFYNEQFF	TGTGCCAGCAGCTTAGGACTCTACTTCTACAATGAGCAGTTCTTC
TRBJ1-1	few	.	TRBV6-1	CASSESFGSNTEAFF	TGTGCCAGCAGTGAATCATTCGGTTCGAACACTGAAGCTTTCTTT
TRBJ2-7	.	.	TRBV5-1	CASSRGDSFDEQYF	TGCGCCAGCAGCCGGGGGGACAGTTTTGACGAGCAGTACTTC
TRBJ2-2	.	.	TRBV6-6	CASSYTPGHRSGELFF	TGTGCCAGCAGTTACACACCGGGACACCGGAGCGGGGAGCTGTTTTTT
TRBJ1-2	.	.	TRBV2	CASSGLRDGYTF	TGTGCCAGCAGTGGGCTACGTGACGGCTACACCTTC
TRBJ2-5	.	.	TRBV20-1	CSLTDQETQYF	TGCAGCCTGACAGACCAAGAGACCCAGTACTTC
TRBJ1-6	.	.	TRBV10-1	CARTLGIRILHF	TGCGCCAGGACTTTGGGAATTCGGATCCTCCACTTT
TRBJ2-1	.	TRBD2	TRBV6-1	CASSEGSGGANEQFF	TGTGCCAGCAGTGAAGGTAGCGGGGGGGCCAATGAGCAGTTCTTC
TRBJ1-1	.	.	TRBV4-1	CASSREINTEAFF	TGCGCCAGCAGCCGAGAGATTAACACTGAAGCTTTCTTT
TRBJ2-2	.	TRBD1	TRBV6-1	CASSEALRQGSELFF	TGTGCCAGCAGTGAAGCGCTTCGACAGGGGAGTGAGCTGTTTTTT
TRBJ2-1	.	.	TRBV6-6	CASSHPRGEQFF	TGTGCCAGCAGTCACCCACGGGGTGAGCAGTTCTTC
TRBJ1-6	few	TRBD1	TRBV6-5	CAIGQGNSPLHF	TGTGCCATAGGACAGGGGAATTCACCCCTCCACTTT
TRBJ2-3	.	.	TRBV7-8	CASSLSSSTDTQYF	TGTGCCAGCAGCTTAAGTAGTAGCACAGATACGCAGTATTTT
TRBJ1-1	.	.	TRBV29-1	CSVVLPSRTEAFF	TGCAGCGTTGTCTTGCCCTCGCGCACTGAAGCTTTCTTT
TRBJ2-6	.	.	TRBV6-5	CASSYIDSGANVLTF	TGTGCCAGCAGTTATATCGACTCTGGGGCCAACGTCCTGACTTTC
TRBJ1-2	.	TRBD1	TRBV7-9	CASSSPGQASNYGYTF	TGTGCCAGCAGTTCCCCGGGACAGGCATCTAACTATGGCTACACCTTC
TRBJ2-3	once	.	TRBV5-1	CASSLGGQDTQYF	TGCGCCAGCAGCTTGGGGGGACAAGATACGCAGTATTTT
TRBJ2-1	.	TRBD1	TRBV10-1	CASSPGQGVYNEQFF	TGCGCCAGCAGTCCGGGACAGGGGGTATACAATGAGCAGTTCTTC
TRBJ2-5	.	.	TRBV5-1	CASSFYTGTEGETQYF	TGCGCCAGCAGCTTCTACACAGGCACTGAGGGAGAGACCCAGTACTTC
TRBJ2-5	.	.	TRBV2	CASSERAGVKTQYF	TGTGCCAGCAGTGAAAGGGCAGGGGTTAAGACCCAGTACTTC
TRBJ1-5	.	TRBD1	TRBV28	CASSLQGEDNQPQHF	TGTGCCAGCAGTCTACAGGGGGAGGATAATCAGCCCCAGCATTTT
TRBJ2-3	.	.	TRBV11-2	CASSLVAPRPEDTQYF	TGTGCCAGCAGCTTAGTAGCCCCGCGACCAGAAGATACGCAGTATTTT
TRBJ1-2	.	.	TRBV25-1	CASSEYSAGNGYTF	TGTGCCAGCAGTGAATATAGCGCAGGGAATGGCTACACCTTC
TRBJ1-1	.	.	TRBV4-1	CASSQPLRRGGGSNTEAFF	TGCGCCAGCAGCCAACCCCTCAGGAGGGGGGGTGGATCGAACACTGAAGCTTTCTTT
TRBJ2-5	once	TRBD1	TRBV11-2	CASSTRTGMETQYF	TGTGCCAGCAGCACCAGGACAGGGATGGAGACCCAGTACTTC
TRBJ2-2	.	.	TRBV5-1	CASSLARTGELFF	TGCGCCAGCAGCTTGGCGAGGACCGGGGAGCTGTTTTTT
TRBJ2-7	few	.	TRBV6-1	CASTPYQGGNYEQYF	TGTGCCAGCACCCCGTACCAGGGGGGGAACTACGAGCAGTACTTC
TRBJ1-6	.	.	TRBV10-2	CASSEGTYNSPLHF	TGCGCCAGCAGTGAAGGGACTTATAATTCACCCCTCCACTTT
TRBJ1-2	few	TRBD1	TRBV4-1	CASRGTGDYGYTF	TGCGCCAGCAGAGGTACAGGGGACTATGGCTACACCTTC
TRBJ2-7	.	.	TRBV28	CASSFYRDKNYEQYF	TGTGCCAGCAGTTTCTACCGGGACAAAAACTACGAGCAGTACTTC
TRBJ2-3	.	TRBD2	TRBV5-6	CASSWEGFTDTQYF	TGTGCCAGCTCTTGGGAGGGGTTCACAGATACGCAGTATTTT
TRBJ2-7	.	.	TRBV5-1	CASSLETTRGVYAYEQYF	TGCGCCAGCAGCTTGGAAACCACCCGAGGCGTATATGCCTACGAGCAGTACTTC
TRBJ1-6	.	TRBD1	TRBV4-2	CASSQESVRGAYNSPLHF	TGTGCCAGCAGCCAAGAGTCGGTCAGGGGGGCCTATAATTCACCCCTCCACTTT
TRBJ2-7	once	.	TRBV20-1	CSARESYEQYF	TGCAGTGCTAGAGAATCTTACGAGCAGTACTTC